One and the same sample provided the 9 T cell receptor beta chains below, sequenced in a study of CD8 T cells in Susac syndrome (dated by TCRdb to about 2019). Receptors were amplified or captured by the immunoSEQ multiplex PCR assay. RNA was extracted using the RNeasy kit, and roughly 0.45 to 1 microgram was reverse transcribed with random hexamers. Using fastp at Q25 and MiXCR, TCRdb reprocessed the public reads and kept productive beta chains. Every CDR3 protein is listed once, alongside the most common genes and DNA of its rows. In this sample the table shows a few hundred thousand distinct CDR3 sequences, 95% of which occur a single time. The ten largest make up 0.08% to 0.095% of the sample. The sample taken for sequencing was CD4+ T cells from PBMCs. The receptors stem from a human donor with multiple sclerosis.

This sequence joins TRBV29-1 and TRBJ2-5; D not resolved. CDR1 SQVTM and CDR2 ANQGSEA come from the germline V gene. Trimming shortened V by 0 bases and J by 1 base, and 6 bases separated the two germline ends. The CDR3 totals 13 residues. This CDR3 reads CSVEEGFQETQYF. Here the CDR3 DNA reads TGCAGCGTTGAAGAGGGGTTCCAAGAGACCCAGTACTTC.

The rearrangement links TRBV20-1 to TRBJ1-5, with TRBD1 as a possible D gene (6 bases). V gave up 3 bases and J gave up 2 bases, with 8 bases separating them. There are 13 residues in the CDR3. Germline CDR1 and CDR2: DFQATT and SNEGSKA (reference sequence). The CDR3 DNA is TGCAGTGCTAGTCAGGGGCGCAATCAGCCCCAGCATTTT. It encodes CSASQGRNQPQHF.

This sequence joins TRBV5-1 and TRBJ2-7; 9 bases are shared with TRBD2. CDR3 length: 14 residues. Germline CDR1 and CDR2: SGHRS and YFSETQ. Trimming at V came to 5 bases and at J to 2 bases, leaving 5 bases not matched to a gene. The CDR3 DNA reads TGCGCCAGCAGTTGGACTAGCGCTACCTACGAGCAGTACTTC. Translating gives CASSWTSATYEQYF.

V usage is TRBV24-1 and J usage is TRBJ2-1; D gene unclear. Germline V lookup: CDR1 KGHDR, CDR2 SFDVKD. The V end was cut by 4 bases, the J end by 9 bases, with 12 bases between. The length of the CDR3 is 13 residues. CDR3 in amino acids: CATSEALRSEQFF. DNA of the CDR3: TGTGCCACCAGTGAGGCACTCCGTAGTGAGCAGTTCTTC.

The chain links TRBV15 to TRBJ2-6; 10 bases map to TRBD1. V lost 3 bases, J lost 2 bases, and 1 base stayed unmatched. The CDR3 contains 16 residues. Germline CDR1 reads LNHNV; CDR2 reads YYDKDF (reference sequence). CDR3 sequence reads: CATSSGTGAGANVLTF. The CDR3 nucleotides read TGTGCCACCAGCAGTGGGACAGGGGCTGGGGCCAACGTCCTGACTTTC.

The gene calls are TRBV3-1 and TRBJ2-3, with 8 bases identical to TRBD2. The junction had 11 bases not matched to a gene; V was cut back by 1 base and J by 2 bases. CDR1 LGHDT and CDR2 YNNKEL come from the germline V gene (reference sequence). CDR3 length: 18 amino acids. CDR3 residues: CASSQGSLAGGYTDTQYF. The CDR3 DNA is TGTGCCAGCAGCCAAGGGAGTTTGGCGGGGGGATACACAGATACGCAGTATTTT.

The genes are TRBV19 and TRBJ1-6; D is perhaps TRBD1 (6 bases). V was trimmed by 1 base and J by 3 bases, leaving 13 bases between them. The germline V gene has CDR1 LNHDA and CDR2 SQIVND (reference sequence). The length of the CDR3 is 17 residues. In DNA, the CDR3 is TGTGCCAGTAGTATAGCACGATCGGACAGCTATAATTCACCCCTCCACTTT. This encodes CASSIARSDSYNSPLHF.

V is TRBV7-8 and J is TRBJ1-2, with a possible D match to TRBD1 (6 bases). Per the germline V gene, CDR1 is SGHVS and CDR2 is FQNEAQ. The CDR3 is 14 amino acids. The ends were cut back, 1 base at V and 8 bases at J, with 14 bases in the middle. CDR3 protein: CASSLENRAGGYTF. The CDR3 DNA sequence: TGTGCCAGCAGCTTAGAGAACAGGGCGGGGGGCTACACCTTC.

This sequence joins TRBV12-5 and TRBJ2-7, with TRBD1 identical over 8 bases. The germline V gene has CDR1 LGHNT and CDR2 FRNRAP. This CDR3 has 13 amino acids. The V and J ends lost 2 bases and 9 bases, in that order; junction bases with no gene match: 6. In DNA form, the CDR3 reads TGTGCTAGTGGTTTGTCACAGGGGACAGGGCAGTACTTC. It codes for CASGLSQGTGQYF.